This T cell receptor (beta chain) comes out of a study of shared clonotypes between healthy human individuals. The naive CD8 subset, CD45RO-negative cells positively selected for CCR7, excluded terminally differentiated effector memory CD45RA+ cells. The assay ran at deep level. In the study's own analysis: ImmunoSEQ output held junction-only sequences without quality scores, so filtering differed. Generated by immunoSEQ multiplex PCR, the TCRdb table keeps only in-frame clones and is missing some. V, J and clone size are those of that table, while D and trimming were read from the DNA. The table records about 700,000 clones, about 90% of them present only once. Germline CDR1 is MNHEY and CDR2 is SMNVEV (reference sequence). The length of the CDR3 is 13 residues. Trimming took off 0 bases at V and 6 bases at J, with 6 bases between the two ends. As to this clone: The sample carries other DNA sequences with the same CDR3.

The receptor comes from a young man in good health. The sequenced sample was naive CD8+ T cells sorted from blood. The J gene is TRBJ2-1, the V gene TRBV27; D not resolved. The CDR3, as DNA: TGTGCCAGCAGTTTATCAGGAGTCAATGAGCAGTTCTTC. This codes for CASSLSGVNEQFF.